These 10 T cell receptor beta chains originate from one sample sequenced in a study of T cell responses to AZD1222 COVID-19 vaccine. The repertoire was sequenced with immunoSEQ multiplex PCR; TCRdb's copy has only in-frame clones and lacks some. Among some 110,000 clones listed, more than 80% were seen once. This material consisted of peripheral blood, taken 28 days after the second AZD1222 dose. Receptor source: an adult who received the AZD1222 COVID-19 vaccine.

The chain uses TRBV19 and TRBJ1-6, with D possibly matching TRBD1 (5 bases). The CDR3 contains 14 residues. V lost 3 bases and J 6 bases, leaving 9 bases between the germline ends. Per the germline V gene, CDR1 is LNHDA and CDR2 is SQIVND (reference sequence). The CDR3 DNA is TGTGCCAGTAGTATGCGGGACTTTAATTCACCCCTCCACTTT. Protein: CASSMRDFNSPLHF.

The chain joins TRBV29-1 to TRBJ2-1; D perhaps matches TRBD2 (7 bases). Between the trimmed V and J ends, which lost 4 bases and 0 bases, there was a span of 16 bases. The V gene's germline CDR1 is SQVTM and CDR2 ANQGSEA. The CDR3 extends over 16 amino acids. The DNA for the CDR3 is TGCAGCGTTGGAGGGGGGGGCCGGAGCTCCTACAATGAGCAGTTCTTC. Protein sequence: CSVGGGGRSSYNEQFF.

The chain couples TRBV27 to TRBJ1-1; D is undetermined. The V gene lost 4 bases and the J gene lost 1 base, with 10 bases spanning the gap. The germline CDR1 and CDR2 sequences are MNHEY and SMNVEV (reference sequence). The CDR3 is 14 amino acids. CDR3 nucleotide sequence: TGTGCCAGCAGTTCGCGCACAGAGAACACTGAAGCTTTCTTT. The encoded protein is CASSSRTENTEAFF.

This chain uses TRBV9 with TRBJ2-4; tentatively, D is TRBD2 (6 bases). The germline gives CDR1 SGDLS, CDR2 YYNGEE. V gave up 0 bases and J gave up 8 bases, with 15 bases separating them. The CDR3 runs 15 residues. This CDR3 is CASSVEGGWGDIQYF. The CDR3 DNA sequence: TGTGCCAGCAGCGTAGAGGGCGGCTGGGGGGACATTCAGTACTTC.

CDR3 region: CASSFTERGAFF. In DNA form, the CDR3 reads TGTGCCAGCAGTTTCACCGAACGGGGGGCTTTCTTT. The chain carries TRBV6-2 or TRBV6-3 and TRBJ1-1; the D gene is possibly TRBD1 (5 bases). The CDR3 spans 12 residues. The germline V and J ends were trimmed by 4 bases and 11 bases, with 14 bases remaining between them. CDR1 is MNHEY, CDR2 SVGEGT, per germline.

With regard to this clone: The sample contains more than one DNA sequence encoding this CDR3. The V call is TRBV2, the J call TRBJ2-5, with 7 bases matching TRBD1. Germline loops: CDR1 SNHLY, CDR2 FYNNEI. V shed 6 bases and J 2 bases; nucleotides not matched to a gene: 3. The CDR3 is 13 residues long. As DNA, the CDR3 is TGTGCCAGCAGCCGGGACAGACAAGAGACCCAGTACTTC. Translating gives CASSRDRQETQYF.

The CDR3 protein is CASSDVGQSNQPQHF. DNA for the CDR3: TGTGCCAGCAGTGATGTTGGACAGTCCAATCAGCCCCAGCATTTT. The chain links TRBV6-1 to TRBJ1-5; TRBD1 is a possible D gene (6 bases). The length of the CDR3 is 15 residues. CDR1 MNHNS and CDR2 SASEGT come from the germline V gene. With 3 bases removed from V and 3 bases from J, the gap between germline ends came to 12 bases.

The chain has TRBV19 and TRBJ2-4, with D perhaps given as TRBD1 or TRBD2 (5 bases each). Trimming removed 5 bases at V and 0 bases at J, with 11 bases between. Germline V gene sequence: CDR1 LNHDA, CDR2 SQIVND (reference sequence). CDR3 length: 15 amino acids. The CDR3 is CASSYWDAAKNIQYF. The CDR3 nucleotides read TGTGCCAGTAGTTATTGGGACGCAGCCAAAAACATTCAGTACTTC.

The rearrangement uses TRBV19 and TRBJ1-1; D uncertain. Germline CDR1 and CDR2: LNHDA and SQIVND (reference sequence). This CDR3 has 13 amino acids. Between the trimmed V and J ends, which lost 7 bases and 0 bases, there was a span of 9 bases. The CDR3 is CASTAEMNTEAFF. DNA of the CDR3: TGTGCCAGTACGGCAGAGATGAACACTGAAGCTTTCTTT.

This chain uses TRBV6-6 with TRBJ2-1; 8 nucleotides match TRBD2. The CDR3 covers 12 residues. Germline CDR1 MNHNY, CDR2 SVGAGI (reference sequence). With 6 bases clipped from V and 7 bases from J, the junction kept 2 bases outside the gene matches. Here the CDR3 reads CASSRGGNEQFF. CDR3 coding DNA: TGTGCCAGCAGCCGGGGGGGGAATGAGCAGTTCTTC.